The next 25 T cell receptor beta chains were all read from a single sample in a study of blood T cell repertoires in COVID-19. TCRdb keeps only in-frame clones here, not all; method: immunoSEQ multiplex PCR. The sample lists approximately 290,000 clones, around 89% seen once, with approximately 4.5% in the top ten. The sequenced sample consisted of PBMCs or T cells enriched from blood (not recorded which). The receptors derive from a woman aged 18-30 years with acute COVID-19.

Here the CDR3 reads CASSPRDSGSVGETQYF. CDR3 DNA: TGTGCCAGCTCACCTAGGGATAGCGGGAGTGTCGGGGAGACCCAGTACTTC. The rearrangement joins TRBV18 to TRBJ2-5, with 9 bases that match TRBD2. With 3 bases clipped from V and 5 bases from J, the junction kept 13 bases outside the gene matches. Looked up from germline, CDR1 is KGHSH and CDR2 is LQKENI. CDR3 length equals 17 residues.

This clone is a singleton in its sample. The rearrangement joins TRBV11-3 to TRBJ2-7, with 14 bases aligning to TRBD2. CDR1 is SGHNT, CDR2 YENEEA, per germline. The CDR3 consists of 15 residues. V shed 3 bases, J shed 5 bases, and the junction held 3 bases outside the gene matches. This chain's CDR3 is CASSLGLAGADEQYF. CDR3 nucleotide sequence: TGTGCCAGCAGCTTGGGACTAGCGGGAGCTGACGAGCAGTACTTC. Full variable domain (outside the CDR3, taken from reference TRBV11-3 and TRBJ2-7): EAGVVQSPRYKIIEKKQPVAFWCNPISGHNTLYWYLQNLGQGPELLIRYENEEAVDDSQLPKDRFSAERLKGVDSTLKIQPAELGDSAVYLCASSLGLAGADEQYFGPGTRLTVT.

The chain employs TRBV7-8 and TRBJ1-3; no firm D call. This CDR3 has 15 amino acids. From germline, CDR1 is SGHVS and CDR2 FQNEAQ. Trimming removed 5 bases from V and 0 bases from J, with 11 bases in between. CDR3 amino acids: CASSPGGVSGNTIYF. CDR3 DNA: TGTGCCAGCAGCCCGGGCGGGGTCTCTGGAAACACCATATATTTT.

This clone was observed a single time. V usage is TRBV5-1 and J usage is TRBJ2-3, with TRBD1 identical over 10 bases. CDR3 size: 21 residues. The V gene's germline CDR1 is SGHRS and CDR2 YFSETQ. The junction had 22 bases not matched to a gene; V was cut back by 5 bases and J by 1 base. The CDR3 region is CASSYPNSRDRGWQGTDTQYF. The CDR3 DNA reads as TGCGCCAGCAGTTATCCGAATTCCCGGGACAGGGGATGGCAGGGCACAGATACGCAGTATTTT.

Note on this clone: The junction does not match germline at one end; this may be a read error. The gene calls are TRBV6-5 and TRBJ2-3; D is ambiguous. The CDR3 contains 14 residues. Germline CDR1 and CDR2: MNHEY and SVGAGI. CDR3 DNA: TGTGTCAGCAGTTACATGGCAAACACAGATACGCAGTATTTT. Translation gives CVSSYMANTDTQYF.

This chain uses TRBV14 with TRBJ2-1; a possible D gene is TRBD2 (7 bases). V was trimmed by 7 bases and J by 7 bases, leaving 20 bases between them. This CDR3 has 15 residues. Germline CDR1 reads SGHDN; CDR2 reads FVKESK. The CDR3 DNA is TGTGCCAGCACCCCGAGGTGGGGGGGGCAGAATGAGCAGTTCTTC. It codes for CASTPRWGGQNEQFF.

This clone was detected only a few times. The rearrangement links TRBV6-1 to TRBJ1-1; TRBD1 matches at 7 bases. V lost 2 bases, J lost 6 bases, and 12 bases stayed unmatched. The CDR3 is 16 residues long. The germline V gene has CDR1 MNHNS and CDR2 SASEGT. The CDR3 loop reads CASSESGYRGGSEAFF. The DNA of the CDR3 is TGTGCCAGCAGTGAATCGGGTTACAGGGGCGGTTCTGAAGCTTTCTTT.

V is TRBV6-1 and J is TRBJ1-1; D is uncertain. Germline V gives CDR1 MNHNS, CDR2 SASEGT. CDR3 length: 13 residues. V was cut by 2 bases and J by 7 bases, with 11 bases left in between. The CDR3 here is CASSESPLSEAFF. The CDR3 DNA is TGTGCCAGCAGTGAAAGTCCGTTGAGTGAAGCTTTCTTT.

The CDR3 DNA reads TGTGCCTGGAGCGCGACAGGGGAAGATTCACCCCTCCACTTT. This codes for CAWSATGEDSPLHF. This chain uses TRBV30 with TRBJ1-6; 8 bases align to TRBD1. The trim removed 3 bases at V and 8 bases at J, leaving 6 bases unmatched. The CDR3 sequence is 14 residues long. Germline CDR1 is GTSNPN and CDR2 is SVGIG (reference sequence).

The V and J genes are TRBV7-6 and TRBJ1-2; D not resolved. The CDR3 contains 15 residues. Germline V gene data show CDR1 as SGHVS and CDR2 as FNYEAQ. The V and J ends lost 1 base and 4 bases respectively, with 13 bases between them. The CDR3 loop is CASSLDQQGAYGYTF. For the CDR3, the DNA is TGTGCCAGCAGCTTAGACCAACAAGGAGCCTATGGCTACACCTTC.

V and J are TRBV5-4 and TRBJ1-3; D is unresolved. The germline V gene encodes CDR1 SGHNT and CDR2 YYREEE (reference sequence). The CDR3 sequence is 14 residues long. Trimming took off 0 bases at V and 0 bases at J, with 4 bases between the two ends. The CDR3, as DNA: TGTGCCAGCAGCTTGGAGAGCTCTGGAAACACCATATATTTT. It yields the protein CASSLESSGNTIYF.

The chain recombines TRBV5-1 with TRBJ2-2; maybe TRBD1 (6 bases). Deletions cut 0 bases from V and 3 bases from J, with 12 bases between. The CDR3 length is 16 residues. Germline V CDR1 and CDR2: SGHRS, YFSETQ. CDR3 region: CASSLAAGDDTGELFF. CDR3 sequence (DNA): TGCGCCAGCAGCTTGGCGGCAGGGGATGACACCGGGGAGCTGTTTTTT.

This chain joins TRBV21-1 and TRBJ2-7; the table gives TRBD1 as D, unverified against the DNA. TRBV21-1 is recorded as a pseudogene. The CDR3 runs 14 residues. The CDR3 region has the DNA TGTGCCAGCAGCCCACCGGGACACCACTACGAGCAGTACTTC. Translating gives CASSPPGHHYEQYF.

This chain uses TRBV15 with TRBJ1-1, with a weak D call TRBD1 (5 bases). Per germline, CDR1 LNHNV and CDR2 YYDKDF (reference sequence). V lost 3 bases, J lost 5 bases, and 10 bases lay in between. This CDR3 is built from 13 residues. CDR3 in DNA: TGTGCCACCAGCAGCACGGGGGAAACTGAAGCTTTCTTT. Amino acids: CATSSTGETEAFF.

The J gene is TRBJ2-7, the V gene TRBV19, with 7 bases that match TRBD1. This CDR3 has 14 residues. CDR1 and CDR2 from the germline V gene are LNHDA and SQIVND (reference sequence). The V segment lost 4 bases and the J segment 0 bases; nucleotides outside the gene matches: 3. CDR3 sequence: CASSKGADSYEQYF. CDR3 sequence (DNA): TGTGCCAGTAGTAAGGGGGCTGACTCCTACGAGCAGTACTTC.

The V call is TRBV24-1, the J call TRBJ1-5; D is unresolved. This CDR3 has 13 residues. Germline V gives CDR1 KGHDR, CDR2 SFDVKD. V lost 2 bases to trimming and J lost 11 bases, with 12 bases between them. The CDR3 DNA follows: TGTGCCACCAGTGATTCCTACTATACGACCCAGCATTTT. Its translation is CATSDSYYTTQHF.

The rearrangement uses TRBV12-3 or TRBV12-4 and TRBJ1-2; D call uncertain. The germline V and J ends were trimmed by 3 bases and 4 bases, with 6 bases remaining between them. This CDR3 contains 12 residues. CDR3 sequence: CASSFALYGYTF. The CDR3 region has the DNA TGTGCCAGCAGTTTCGCGCTCTATGGCTACACCTTC.

The genes are TRBV11-2 and TRBJ1-2, with D unclear. V lost 0 bases and J lost 0, with 17 bases in between. This CDR3 is 18 amino acids long. Germline CDR1 is SGHAT and CDR2 is FQNNGV. CDR3: CASSLDHFASSPNYGYTF. The CDR3, as DNA: TGTGCCAGCAGCTTAGATCATTTTGCGAGCTCGCCTAACTATGGCTACACCTTC.

This clone was seen a few times. This CDR3 reads CASSIEAPSSGSYEQYF. Here the CDR3 DNA reads TGTGCCAGTAGTATAGAAGCCCCCAGCAGCGGCTCCTACGAGCAGTACTTC. V usage is TRBV19 and J usage is TRBJ2-7, with a possible D match to TRBD2 (5 bases). The CDR3 has 17 amino acids. V was cut by 0 bases and J by 0 bases, with 15 bases left in between. Germline V lookup: CDR1 LNHDA, CDR2 SQIVND (reference sequence). The variable domain in full, completed from reference TRBV19 and TRBJ2-7, reads DGGITQSPKYLFRKEGQNVTLSCEQNLNHDAMYWYRQDPGQGLRLIYYSQIVNDFQKGDIAEGYSVSREKKESFPLTVTSAQKNPTAFYLCASSIEAPSSGSYEQYFGPGTRLTVT.

CDR3: CASSPYGGLFYEQYF. Written as DNA, the CDR3 is TGTGCCAGCAGCCCCTACGGGGGGCTCTTCTACGAGCAGTACTTC. The chain carries TRBV7-9 and TRBJ2-7; weak D call: TRBD2 (7 bases). The CDR3 has 15 residues. Germline loops: CDR1 SEHNR, CDR2 FQNEAQ (reference sequence). V was clipped by 5 bases and J by 3 bases, with 17 bases between them. The full variable domain, its missing parts supplied by reference TRBV7-9 and TRBJ2-7, is DTGVSQNPRHKITKRGQNVTFRCDPISEHNRLYWYRQTLGQGPEFLTYFQNEAQLEKSRLLSDRFSAERPKGSFSTLEIQRTEQGDSAMYLCASSPYGGLFYEQYFGPGTRLTVT.

CDR3 sequence (DNA): TGTGCCAGCAGCCCGGGACAGGGCAACACTGAAGCTTTCTTT. Translation gives CASSPGQGNTEAFF. The chain uses TRBV3-1 (or the pseudogene TRBV3-2) and TRBJ1-1, with 9 positions matching TRBD1. The CDR3 is made up of 14 amino acids. The germline V gene has CDR1 LGHDT and CDR2 YNNKEL (reference sequence). V lost 4 bases and J lost 2; bases outside the gene matches: 2.

The J gene is TRBJ1-1, the V gene TRBV18, with D perhaps TRBD1 (6 bases). This CDR3 has 13 amino acids. V was clipped by 6 bases and J by 3 bases, with 11 bases between them. Germline CDR1 reads KGHSH; CDR2 reads LQKENI. CDR3 DNA sequence: TGTGCCAGCTCGACACAGGGAGACACTGAAGCTTTCTTT. The encoded protein is CASSTQGDTEAFF.

The chain couples TRBV7-9 to TRBJ1-2; maybe TRBD1 (5 bases). The CDR3 runs to 14 residues. The germline CDR1 and CDR2 sequences are SEHNR and FQNEAQ (reference sequence). Trimming took off 5 bases at V and 4 bases at J, with 14 bases between the two ends. The CDR3 is CASSRDSSGYGYTF. CDR3 DNA sequence: TGTGCCAGCAGCCGAGACAGTTCGGGCTATGGCTACACCTTC.

The rearrangement uses TRBV27 and TRBJ2-7; 10 positions match TRBD1. The J segment lost 4 bases and the V segment lost 6 bases, leaving 9 bases of the junction unmatched. CDR1 and CDR2 from the germline V gene are MNHEY and SMNVEV (reference sequence). This CDR3 is 15 amino acids long. As DNA, the CDR3 is TGTGCCAGCAGCGATCCCGGGACAGGGGTTTACGAGCAGTACTTC. Translation gives CASSDPGTGVYEQYF.

The V and J genes are TRBV3-1 (or the pseudogene TRBV3-2) and TRBJ1-5; 7 positions match TRBD1. The V gene's germline CDR1 is LGHDT and CDR2 YNNKEL (reference sequence). Unmatched junction bases numbered 9, after V lost 4 bases and J lost 9 bases. CDR3 length: 14 residues. CDR3 residues: CASSPDRSAGPQHF. CDR3 in DNA: TGTGCCAGCAGCCCGGACAGGAGCGCAGGGCCCCAGCATTTT.